This T cell receptor beta chain was profiled in a study of blood T cell repertoires in COVID-19. Study-level background: Nucleic acid was either cDNA or gDNA, and it came from T cells, B-cell-depleted T cells, or PBMCs.

Some clones are missing from TCRdb's copy, which holds only in-frame ones; the method was immunoSEQ multiplex PCR. This sample carries more than 40,000 clones, approximately 89% of them seen once, and the ten largest clones take 15% to 20%. V dropped 3 bases and J dropped 0 bases, with 2 bases sitting between them. The CDR3 consists of 12 residues. From germline, CDR1 is MDHEN and CDR2 SYDVKM. The sequence was collected from a man between 60 and 75 years old with active or convalescent COVID-19. V usage is TRBV28 and J usage is TRBJ1-2; D gene uncertain. Sequenced material: peripheral blood. CDR3 residues: CASSFSNYGYTF. For the CDR3, the DNA is TGTGCCAGCAGTTTCTCTAACTATGGCTACACCTTC.